This TCR beta chain originates from a study of identical twins. Template switching added a universal primer site; cDNA carried unique molecular identifiers. TCRdb recomputed calls from the 5' RACE reads with MiXCR, one row per CDR3 protein. This table holds about 920,000 distinct CDR3 sequences, 9% to 15% found once. Per germline, CDR1 DFQATT and CDR2 SNEGSKA (reference sequence). Trimming left V 4 bases short and J 1 base short, with 19 bases between. The CDR3 is 16 amino acids. Another study also made use of these data, one on yellow fever vaccine responses in identical twins.

Sequencing was done on a sample of PBMCs. This chain uses TRBV20-1 with TRBJ2-5; possible D gene TRBD1, 5 bases. This clonotype was obtained from a woman aged 18-29 years in good health. The CDR3 DNA reads TGCAGTGCTACGGGCCAGGCAGGTGGGGCCCAAGAGACCCAGTACTTC. Protein: CSATGQAGGAQETQYF.